Each of the 30 T cell receptor beta chains below was sequenced from the same sample in a study of T cells expressing NK-cell markers. TCRdb re-called the 5' RACE reads and shows each CDR3 protein once, DNA omitted. This sample's table has a few hundred thousand distinct CDR3 sequences. Sample: blood T cells: a sorted CD56 or NKG2C T cell subset, CD4+ or CD8+ T cells, or bulk PBMC T cells (not recorded which). The receptors originated from a man between 18 and 35 years old in good health.

V and J are TRBV6-5 and TRBJ2-5; absent DNA, TCRdb's TRBD1 call cannot be checked. The CDR3 has 16 residues. Germline assignment: CDR1 MNHEY and CDR2 SVGAGI. The CDR3 is CASSYSVSRQAETQYF.

J is TRBJ2-1 and V is TRBV25-1; the D call of TRBD1 rests on TCRdb alone, since no DNA is present to check it. Germline V gives CDR1 MGHDK, CDR2 SYGVNS. The CDR3 consists of 15 residues. CDR3 in amino acids: CASTLGTGSYNEQFF.

This chain connects TRBV20-1 to TRBJ2-1; TCRdb names TRBD2, which stays unverified in the absence of DNA. Germline CDR1 reads DFQATT; CDR2 reads SNEGSKA (reference sequence). This CDR3 is built from 15 residues. The CDR3: CSARGGLAGEDEQFF.

The CDR3 protein is CAISASRQGRRDEQYF. The chain combines TRBV10-3 with TRBJ2-7; as DNA is missing, the TRBD1 call by TCRdb cannot be tested. This CDR3 has 16 residues. Germline CDR1 and CDR2: ENHRY and SYGVKD.

V and J are TRBV29-1 and TRBJ2-7; there is no DNA to check the TCRdb D call of TRBD1. This CDR3 is built from 14 residues. Germline CDR1 SQVTM, CDR2 ANQGSEA. The CDR3 reads CSVASAASSYEQYF.

The V call is TRBV12-3 or TRBV12-4, the J call TRBJ2-5; the D call from TCRdb, TRBD2, cannot be confirmed without DNA. The CDR3 contains 14 residues. The CDR3 sequence is CASSTLAGGETQYF.

The rearrangement joins TRBV20-1 to TRBJ2-3; the TCRdb call, TRBD1, lacks DNA for checking. The germline CDR1 and CDR2 sequences are DFQATT and SNEGSKA (reference sequence). The length of the CDR3 is 12 residues. The chain's CDR3 is CSAGEWTDTQYF.

The chain combines TRBV7-2 with TRBJ1-5; TCRdb proposes TRBD1, but this gene call is untestable without DNA. Germline values: CDR1 SGHTA, CDR2 FQGNSA. This CDR3 region has 16 residues. CDR3 loop: CASSLTGQYSNQPQHF.

The chain has TRBV29-1 and TRBJ2-7; TCRdb's D call of TRBD2 is untestable without DNA. Germline CDR1 SQVTM, CDR2 ANQGSEA. This CDR3 region has 13 residues. The CDR3 region is CSVAGTSRYEQYF.

V is TRBV11-3 and J is TRBJ2-7. This CDR3 spans 13 amino acids. CDR1 and CDR2 from the germline V gene are SGHNT and YENEEA. The CDR3 reads CASSLGAAYEQYF.

V gene TRBV6-1 combines with J gene TRBJ1-2; without DNA, the TCRdb call of TRBD1 cannot be checked. Germline V gene sequence: CDR1 MNHNS, CDR2 SASEGT. The CDR3 has 13 amino acids. The CDR3 sequence is CASKGGRGYGYTF.

The chain has TRBV29-1 and TRBJ2-7. The germline gives CDR1 SQVTM, CDR2 ANQGSEA. The CDR3 has 12 residues. The CDR3 sequence is CSVEVNSYEQYF.

The chain carries TRBV12-3 or TRBV12-4 and TRBJ2-1; TCRdb's D gene call, TRBD2, goes unchecked for lack of DNA. The CDR3 is 15 amino acids. CDR3 region: CASSLRSASGNEQFF.

V gene TRBV4-2 combines with J gene TRBJ2-1; checking the TCRdb D call of TRBD2 is not possible without DNA. The CDR3 totals 16 residues. Germline assignment: CDR1 LGHNA and CDR2 YNFKEQ. CDR3 amino acids: CASSHRTSTNYNEQFF.

This chain joins TRBV4-3 and TRBJ2-3. Looked up from germline, CDR1 is LGHNA and CDR2 is YSLEER. The CDR3 has 14 residues. CDR3: CASSQDQKTDTQYF.

The genes are TRBV5-6 and TRBJ2-1; the TCRdb call, TRBD2, lacks DNA for checking. Germline V lookup: CDR1 SGHDT, CDR2 YYEEEE. The CDR3 contains 15 residues. The CDR3 protein is CASSFRSGSQNEQFF. Full variable domain (remainder filled in from reference TRBV5-6 and TRBJ2-1): DAGVTQSPTHLIKTRGQQVTLRCSPKSGHDTVSWYQQALGQGPQFIFQYYEEEERQRGNFPDRFSGHQFPNYSSELNVNALLLGDSALYLCASSFRSGSQNEQFFGPGTRLTVL.

The chain carries TRBV5-1 and TRBJ1-1. The CDR3 spans 15 residues. CDR1 is SGHRS and CDR2 is YFSETQ in the germline V gene. The CDR3 is CASSDGGRSNTEAFF.

CDR3 residues: CSARKRGPDTQYF. The chain has TRBV20-1 and TRBJ2-3; TCRdb returns TRBD1, unconfirmable since there is no DNA. This CDR3 is built from 13 residues. Germline V gene sequence: CDR1 DFQATT, CDR2 SNEGSKA (reference sequence).

The chain joins TRBV20-1 to TRBJ2-5; TCRdb's D call, TRBD1, is unchecked because there is no DNA. Germline V gene sequence: CDR1 DFQATT, CDR2 SNEGSKA (reference sequence). This CDR3 has 13 residues. The CDR3 region is CSAGGQGAKTQYF.

V and J are TRBV5-1 and TRBJ2-4; TCRdb selects TRBD1, and the lack of DNA leaves this call unchecked. Germline V gene data show CDR1 as SGHRS and CDR2 as YFSETQ. This CDR3 is built from 17 residues. CDR3 amino acids: CASSWGPGQGAKNIQYF.

CDR3 residues: CAWSVSGNTIYF. The rearrangement joins TRBV30 to TRBJ1-3. The CDR3 length is 12 residues. Per germline, CDR1 GTSNPN and CDR2 SVGIG (reference sequence).

The gene calls are TRBV19 and TRBJ1-2; TCRdb proposes TRBD1, but this gene call is untestable without DNA. The germline V gene has CDR1 LNHDA and CDR2 SQIVND (reference sequence). The length of the CDR3 is 14 residues. The CDR3 protein is CASNFGRGEYGYTF. Complete variable domain (other parts from reference TRBV19 and TRBJ1-2): DGGITQSPKYLFRKEGQNVTLSCEQNLNHDAMYWYRQDPGQGLRLIYYSQIVNDFQKGDIAEGYSVSREKKESFPLTVTSAQKNPTAFYLCASNFGRGEYGYTFGSGTRLTVV.

The chain joins TRBV29-1 to TRBJ2-1; TCRdb calls TRBD1, which cannot be checked without DNA. The germline gives CDR1 SQVTM, CDR2 ANQGSEA. The length of the CDR3 is 14 residues. The CDR3 is CSVDGPDSYNEQFF.

The chain uses TRBV11-2 and TRBJ2-7; TCRdb's D gene call, TRBD1, goes unchecked for lack of DNA. This CDR3 region has 13 residues. The germline CDR1 and CDR2 sequences are SGHAT and FQNNGV. The CDR3 reads CASSLRGPYEQYF. Filled out from reference TRBV11-2 and TRBJ2-7, the complete variable domain reads EAGVAQSPRYKIIEKRQSVAFWCNPISGHATLYWYQQILGQGPKLLIQFQNNGVVDDSQLPKDRFSAERLKGVDSTLKIQPAKLEDSAVYLCASSLRGPYEQYFGPGTRLTVT.

V gene TRBV20-1 combines with J gene TRBJ2-1; TCRdb outputs TRBD2, but without DNA this stays unchecked. The CDR3 is 13 residues long. CDR1 is DFQATT and CDR2 is SNEGSKA in the germline V gene (reference sequence). The CDR3 region is CSARAGGSNEQFF.

This chain uses TRBV24-1 with TRBJ1-5; the TCRdb D gene call, TRBD1, has no DNA to confirm it. In germline, CDR1 is KGHDR, CDR2 SFDVKD. The CDR3 loop spans 14 amino acids. CDR3 sequence reads: CATSAGGGNQPQHF.

The chain joins TRBV24-1 to TRBJ2-5; TCRdb returns TRBD1, unconfirmable since there is no DNA. This CDR3 region has 15 residues. Germline CDR1 reads KGHDR; CDR2 reads SFDVKD. This CDR3 reads CATSDSRGAGETQYF.

The rearrangement links TRBV6-1 to TRBJ2-3. The CDR3 has 13 residues. Per germline, CDR1 MNHNS and CDR2 SASEGT. Here the CDR3 reads CASSKQLGLPQYF.

The rearrangement joins TRBV7-9 to TRBJ1-6; TCRdb picks TRBD1, but there is no DNA to check that call. CDR1 is SEHNR and CDR2 is FQNEAQ in the germline V gene (reference sequence). The CDR3 is 13 residues long. The CDR3 region is CASSLLGVSPLHF.

This CDR3 reads CASSSGTPWTGELFF. The chain employs TRBV12-3 or TRBV12-4 and TRBJ2-2; the TCRdb D gene call, TRBD1, has no DNA to confirm it. This CDR3 region has 15 residues.